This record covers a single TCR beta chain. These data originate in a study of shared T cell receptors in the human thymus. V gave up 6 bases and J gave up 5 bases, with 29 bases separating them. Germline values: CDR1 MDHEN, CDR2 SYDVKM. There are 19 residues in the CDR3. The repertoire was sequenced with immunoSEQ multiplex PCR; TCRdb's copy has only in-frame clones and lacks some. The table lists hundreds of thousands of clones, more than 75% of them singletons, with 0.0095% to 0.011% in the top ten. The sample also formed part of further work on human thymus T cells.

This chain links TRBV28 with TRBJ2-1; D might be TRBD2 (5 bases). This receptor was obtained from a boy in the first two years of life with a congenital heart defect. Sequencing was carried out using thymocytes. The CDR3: CASSDFHLAVGSVNNEQFF. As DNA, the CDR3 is TGTGCCAGCAGCGATTTTCACCTTGCGGTCGGTAGCGTAAACAATGAGCAGTTCTTC.